This T cell receptor beta chain is drawn from a study of cytomegalovirus exposure and HLA in healthy donors. Findings and limits, study-wide: Exclusion as indistinguishable affected some V segments, including TRBV6-2 and TRBV6-3. Apart from CMV serostatus, no immune exposure information was available.

Of note for this clone: Its specificity is unknown.

The PCR contained 60 Vbeta and 13 Jbeta primers. TCRdb's copy holds only in-frame clones and misses some; the assay was immunoSEQ multiplex PCR. Among around 150,000 clones listed, about three quarters were seen once. Trimming removed 1 base from V and 7 bases from J; junction bases left unmatched: 13. The germline V gene encodes CDR1 LGHNA and CDR2 YNFKEQ. CDR3 size: 16 residues. The material sequenced was PBMCs. The chain has TRBV4-2 and TRBJ2-7, with 7 bases aligning to TRBD2. This TCR derives from a woman aged 40 to 55 in good health and CMV-seronegative. The CDR3 bases are TGTGCCAGCAGCCAAGGGCCTCGGGGGGTCGTGGGGGAGCAGTACTTC. The encoded protein is CASSQGPRGVVGEQYF.